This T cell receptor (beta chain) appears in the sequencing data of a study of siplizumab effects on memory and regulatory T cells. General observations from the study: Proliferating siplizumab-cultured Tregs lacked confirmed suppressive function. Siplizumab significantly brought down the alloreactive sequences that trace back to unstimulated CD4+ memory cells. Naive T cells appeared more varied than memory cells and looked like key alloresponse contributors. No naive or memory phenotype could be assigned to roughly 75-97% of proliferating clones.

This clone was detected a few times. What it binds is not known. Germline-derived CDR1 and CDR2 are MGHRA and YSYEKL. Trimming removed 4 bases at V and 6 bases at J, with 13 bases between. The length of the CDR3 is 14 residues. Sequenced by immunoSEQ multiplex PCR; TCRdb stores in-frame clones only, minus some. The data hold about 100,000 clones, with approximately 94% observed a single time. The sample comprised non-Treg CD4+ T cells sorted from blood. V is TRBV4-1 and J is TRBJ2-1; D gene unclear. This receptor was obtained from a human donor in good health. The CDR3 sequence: CASSPERTRNEQFF. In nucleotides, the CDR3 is TGCGCCAGCAGCCCAGAGAGAACCCGCAATGAGCAGTTCTTC.